The clone carrying this T cell receptor (beta chain) has a count of ten or more. The antigen is not known. This sample was taken from a study of Graves' ophthalmopathy and Graves' hyperthyroidism. The study, taken as a whole, reports: Sensitivity reached nearly 71% and specificity around 72% when the model predicted ophthalmopathy progression.

The study amplified TCR beta CDR3 regions using RNA transcripts. The first round was an RT-PCR with HTBI primers, and the second round was a multiplex PCR. Via MiXCR, TCRdb re-called the multiplex PCR reads, giving one row per CDR3 protein. Here the sample spans roughly 300,000 distinct CDR3 sequences, 17% being singletons. Losses at the gene ends were 3 bases for V and 2 bases for J; bases not matched to a gene: 3. CDR1 and CDR2 (germline): DFQATT, SNEGSKA (reference sequence). This CDR3 is built from 13 residues. The starting material, 10 ml of fresh peripheral blood, provided the PBMCs. The sequencing sample was made of peripheral blood. V usage is TRBV20-1 and J usage is TRBJ2-7; 8 bases are shared with TRBD1. The clonotype was recovered from an adult man with Graves' ophthalmopathy. In DNA form, the CDR3 reads TGCAGTGCTAGTGTACAGGGGGCCTACGAGCAGTACTTC. Translating it yields CSASVQGAYEQYF.